This TCR beta chain was captured by sequencing in a study of blood T cell repertoires in COVID-19. Study background: The origin of the acute and convalescent COVID-19 samples was the United States, Italy and Spain. The analysed material was cDNA or gDNA that came from T cells, B-cell-depleted T cells, or PBMCs.

This clone was found once. In the original processing: Amplification of reference gene primers provided the estimated nucleated cell counts. Sequenced by immunoSEQ multiplex PCR; TCRdb stores in-frame clones only, minus some. Clone size and V and J calls were adopted from that table, with D and trimming inferred from the DNA. The sample contains tens of thousands of clones, about 93% of which appear only once. Germline trimming cut 4 bases from V and 7 bases from J; bases unmatched to any gene: 8. The CDR3 length is 15 residues. Looked up from germline, CDR1 is SGDLS and CDR2 is YYNGEE. The sequence came from an elderly man with acute or convalescent COVID-19. The genes are TRBV9 and TRBJ1-2; 12 bases are shared with TRBD1. The sample comprised peripheral blood. The CDR3 here is CASSPGGDRGRGYTF. The CDR3 region has the DNA TGTGCCAGCAGCCCAGGTGGGGACAGGGGGCGTGGCTACACCTTC.